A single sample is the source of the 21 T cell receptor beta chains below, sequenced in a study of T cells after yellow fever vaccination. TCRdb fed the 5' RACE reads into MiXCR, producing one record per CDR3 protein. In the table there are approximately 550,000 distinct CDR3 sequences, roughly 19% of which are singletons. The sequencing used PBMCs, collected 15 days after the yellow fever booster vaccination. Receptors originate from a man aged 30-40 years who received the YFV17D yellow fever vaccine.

DNA of the CDR3: TGTGCCAGCAGGCTGGCAGGACAGAGAACCTACGAGCAGTACTTC. Translating it yields CASRLAGQRTYEQYF. V is TRBV27 and J is TRBJ2-7, with a possible D match to TRBD1 (6 bases). Trimming stripped 6 bases from V and 2 bases from J, with 17 bases between. This CDR3 comprises 15 residues. CDR1 and CDR2 (germline): MNHEY, SMNVEV (reference sequence).

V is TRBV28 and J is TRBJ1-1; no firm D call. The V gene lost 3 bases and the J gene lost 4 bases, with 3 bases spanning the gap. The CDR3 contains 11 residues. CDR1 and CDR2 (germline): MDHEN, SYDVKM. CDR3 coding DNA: TGTGCCAGCAGTTTTGTCACTGAAGCTTTCTTT. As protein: CASSFVTEAFF.

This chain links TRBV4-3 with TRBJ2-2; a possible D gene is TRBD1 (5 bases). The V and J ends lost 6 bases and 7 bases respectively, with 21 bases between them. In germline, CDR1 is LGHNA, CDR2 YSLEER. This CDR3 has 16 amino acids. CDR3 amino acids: CASRPTQGSLGGELFF. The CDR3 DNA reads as TGCGCCAGCAGACCTACGCAGGGCTCTTTGGGCGGGGAGCTGTTTTTT.

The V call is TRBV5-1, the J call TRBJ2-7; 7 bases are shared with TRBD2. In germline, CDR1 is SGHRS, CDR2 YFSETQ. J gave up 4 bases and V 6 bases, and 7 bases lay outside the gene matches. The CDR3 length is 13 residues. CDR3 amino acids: CASTSSGTYEQYF. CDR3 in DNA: TGCGCCAGCACCTCAAGCGGGACTTACGAGCAGTACTTC.

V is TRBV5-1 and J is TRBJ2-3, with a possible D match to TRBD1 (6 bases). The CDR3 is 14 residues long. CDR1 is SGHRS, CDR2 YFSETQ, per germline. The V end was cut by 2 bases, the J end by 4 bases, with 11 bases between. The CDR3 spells CASSFNRAADTQYF. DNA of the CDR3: TGCGCCAGCAGCTTTAACAGGGCAGCAGATACGCAGTATTTT.

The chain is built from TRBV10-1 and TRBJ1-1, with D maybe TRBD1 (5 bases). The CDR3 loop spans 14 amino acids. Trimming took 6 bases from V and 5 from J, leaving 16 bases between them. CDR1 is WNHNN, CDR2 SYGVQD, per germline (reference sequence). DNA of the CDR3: TGCGCCAGCAGCGAGGGGTTAACGGGGACTGAAGCTTTCTTT. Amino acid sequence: CASSEGLTGTEAFF.

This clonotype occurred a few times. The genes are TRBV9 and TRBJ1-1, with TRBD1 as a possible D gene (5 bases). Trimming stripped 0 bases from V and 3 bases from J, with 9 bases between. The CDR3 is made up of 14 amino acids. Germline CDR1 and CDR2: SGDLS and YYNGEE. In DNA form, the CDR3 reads TGTGCCAGCAGCGTAGTGGGGGTGGACACTGAAGCTTTCTTT. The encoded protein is CASSVVGVDTEAFF.

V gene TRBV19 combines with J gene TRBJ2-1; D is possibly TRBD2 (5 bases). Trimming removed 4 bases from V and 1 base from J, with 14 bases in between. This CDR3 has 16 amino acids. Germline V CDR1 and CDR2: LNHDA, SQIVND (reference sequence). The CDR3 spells CASSTYGVFSYNEQFF. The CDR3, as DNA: TGTGCCAGTAGTACCTACGGGGTATTTTCCTACAATGAGCAGTTCTTC.

The chain's CDR3 is CASSFVLAGAGGELFF. CDR3 in DNA: TGCGCCAGCAGCTTCGTCCTAGCGGGAGCAGGCGGGGAGCTGTTTTTT. The chain employs TRBV5-1 and TRBJ2-2; TRBD2 aligns across 10 bases. The CDR3 is made up of 16 amino acids. CDR1 SGHRS and CDR2 YFSETQ come from the germline V gene. V gave up 2 bases and J gave up 7 bases; unmatched junction bases: 8.

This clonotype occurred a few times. CDR3 in amino acids: CASSKPGLARETQYF. CDR3 coding DNA: TGTGCCAGCAGTAAGCCGGGACTAGCAAGGGAGACCCAGTACTTC. The gene calls are TRBV12-3 or TRBV12-4 and TRBJ2-5; 9 bases agree with TRBD2. This CDR3 region has 15 residues. The V gene end was trimmed by 5 bases and the J gene end by 5 bases; junction bases not matched to a gene: 9.

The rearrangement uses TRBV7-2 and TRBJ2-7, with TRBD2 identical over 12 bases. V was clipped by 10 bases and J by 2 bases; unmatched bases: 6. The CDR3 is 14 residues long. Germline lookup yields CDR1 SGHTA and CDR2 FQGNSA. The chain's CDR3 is CATLGLAGPYEQYF. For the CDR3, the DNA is TGTGCCACCTTGGGACTAGCGGGCCCCTACGAGCAGTACTTC. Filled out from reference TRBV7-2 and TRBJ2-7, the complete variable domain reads GAGVSQSPSNKVTEKGKDVELRCDPISGHTALYWYRQSLGQGLEFLIYFQGNSAPDKSGLPSDRFSAERTGGSVSTLTIQRTQQEDSAVYLCATLGLAGPYEQYFGPGTRLTVT.

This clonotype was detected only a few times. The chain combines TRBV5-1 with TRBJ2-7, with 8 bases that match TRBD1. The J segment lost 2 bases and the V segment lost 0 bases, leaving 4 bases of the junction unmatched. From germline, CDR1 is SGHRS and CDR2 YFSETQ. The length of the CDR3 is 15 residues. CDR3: CASSLASGGAYEQYF. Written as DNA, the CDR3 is TGCGCCAGCAGCTTGGCGTCAGGGGGCGCCTACGAGCAGTACTTC.

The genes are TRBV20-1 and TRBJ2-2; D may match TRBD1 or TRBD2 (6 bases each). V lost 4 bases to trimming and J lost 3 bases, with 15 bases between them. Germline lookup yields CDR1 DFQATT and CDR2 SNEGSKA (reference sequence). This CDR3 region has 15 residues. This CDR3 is CSATGGRLDTGELFF. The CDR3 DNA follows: TGCAGTGCTACCGGGGGCAGGTTGGACACCGGGGAGCTGTTTTTT.

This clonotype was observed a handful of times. The CDR3 DNA is TGCGCCAGCAGCCCCGAATGGGGGGCAGGTGAAGCTTTCTTT. This translates into CASSPEWGAGEAFF. V gene TRBV5-1 combines with J gene TRBJ1-1; TRBD1 might be the D (6 bases). Per germline, CDR1 SGHRS and CDR2 YFSETQ. Trimming removed 4 bases at V and 7 bases at J, with 17 bases between. The CDR3 is 14 amino acids.

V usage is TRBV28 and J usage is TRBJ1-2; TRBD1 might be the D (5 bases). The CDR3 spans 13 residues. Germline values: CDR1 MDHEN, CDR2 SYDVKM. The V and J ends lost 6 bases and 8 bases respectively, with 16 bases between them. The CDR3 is CASRRQGVGGYTF. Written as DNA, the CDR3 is TGTGCCAGCAGACGCCAGGGAGTTGGAGGCTACACCTTC.

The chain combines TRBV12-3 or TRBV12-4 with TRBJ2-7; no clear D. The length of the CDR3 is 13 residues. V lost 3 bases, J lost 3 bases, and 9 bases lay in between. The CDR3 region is CASSFMGNYEQYF. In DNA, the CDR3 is TGTGCCAGCAGTTTCATGGGGAACTACGAGCAGTACTTC.

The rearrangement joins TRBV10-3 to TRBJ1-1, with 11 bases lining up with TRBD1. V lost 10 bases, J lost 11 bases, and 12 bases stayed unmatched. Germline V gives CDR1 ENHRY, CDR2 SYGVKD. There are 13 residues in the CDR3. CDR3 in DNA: TGTGCCACCAGCCGGGACAGGGGGTATATCGCTTTCTTT. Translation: CATSRDRGYIAFF.

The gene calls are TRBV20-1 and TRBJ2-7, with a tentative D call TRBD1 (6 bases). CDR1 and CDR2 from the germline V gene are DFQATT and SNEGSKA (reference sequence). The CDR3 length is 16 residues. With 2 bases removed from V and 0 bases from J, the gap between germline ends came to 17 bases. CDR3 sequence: CSARSSTRDTSYEQYF. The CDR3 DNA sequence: TGCAGTGCTAGATCTTCGACTCGGGACACCTCCTACGAGCAGTACTTC.

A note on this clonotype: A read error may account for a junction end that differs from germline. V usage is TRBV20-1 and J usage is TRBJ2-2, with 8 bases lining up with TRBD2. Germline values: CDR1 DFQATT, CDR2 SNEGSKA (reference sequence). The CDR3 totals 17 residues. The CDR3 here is CCARALSGRGYTGELFF. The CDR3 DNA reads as TGCTGTGCTAGAGCCCTCAGCGGGAGAGGGTACACCGGGGAGCTGTTTTTT.

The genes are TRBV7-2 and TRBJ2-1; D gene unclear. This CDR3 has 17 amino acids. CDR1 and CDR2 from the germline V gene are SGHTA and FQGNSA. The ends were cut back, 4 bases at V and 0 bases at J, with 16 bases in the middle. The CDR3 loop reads CASSSSGTVSSYNEQFF. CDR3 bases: TGTGCCAGCAGCTCTAGTGGCACGGTCAGCTCCTACAATGAGCAGTTCTTC.

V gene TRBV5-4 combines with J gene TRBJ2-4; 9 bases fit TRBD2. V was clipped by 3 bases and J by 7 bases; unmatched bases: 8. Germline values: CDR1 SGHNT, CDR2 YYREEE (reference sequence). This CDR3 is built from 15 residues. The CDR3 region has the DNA TGTGCCAGCAGCTCTAATAGCGGGAGACGTAACATTCAGTACTTC. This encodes CASSSNSGRRNIQYF. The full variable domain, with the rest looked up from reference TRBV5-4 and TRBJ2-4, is ETGVTQSPTHLIKTRGQQVTLRCSSQSGHNTVSWYQQALGQGPQFIFQYYREEENGRGNFPPRFSGLQFPNYSSELNVNALELDDSALYLCASSSNSGRRNIQYFGAGTRLSVL.